A selection of T cell receptor beta chains follows, all from one sample in a study of blood T cells in healthy people across ages. TCRdb independently ran MiXCR on the 5' RACE reads; one entry per CDR3 protein. Of 1,800,000 or so distinct CDR3 sequences listed, around 42% are singletons. Sequencing input: blood. These receptors were taken from a human donor in good health. Each CDR3 is given with its conserved first and last residue. Each record gives: V gene, clone size, J gene, D gene, CDR3 DNA, CDR3 protein. The D gene is left open where the match is weak. A row's size may be missing; if present it is once, few, many or a size class.

v_gene: TRBV5-6; abundance: NA; j_gene: TRBJ2-7; d_gene: NA; CDR3nt: TGTGCCAGCAGCTTGGCCGACTACGGGGCTAGCTCCTACGAGCAGTACTTC; CDR3aa: CASSLADYGASSYEQYF
v_gene: TRBV24-1; abundance: NA; j_gene: TRBJ2-1; d_gene: NA; CDR3nt: TGTGCCACCAGTGACCATTACAGGGAAGCTTACAATGAGCAGTTCTTC; CDR3aa: CATSDHYREAYNEQFF
v_gene: TRBV29-1; abundance: many; j_gene: TRBJ2-7; d_gene: TRBD1; CDR3nt: TGCAGCGTTTCTGAACGGACAGGGCGGTATCAGCAGTACTTC; CDR3aa: CSVSERTGRYQQYF
v_gene: TRBV7-9; abundance: NA; j_gene: TRBJ2-7; d_gene: TRBD1; CDR3nt: TGTGCCAGCAGCCCCCGGGACAGGTATTCCTACAATGAGCAGTACTTC; CDR3aa: CASSPRDRYSYNEQYF
v_gene: TRBV29-1; abundance: NA; j_gene: TRBJ1-1; d_gene: NA; CDR3nt: TGCAGCGTTGAAAGGCGGCAGAACACTGAAGCTTTCTTT; CDR3aa: CSVERRQNTEAFF
v_gene: TRBV29-1; abundance: few; j_gene: TRBJ1-1; d_gene: NA; CDR3nt: TGCAGCGCAGGGTATTATAACACTGAAGCTTTCTTT; CDR3aa: CSAGYYNTEAFF
v_gene: TRBV7-9; abundance: NA; j_gene: TRBJ2-3; d_gene: TRBD1; CDR3nt: TGTGCCAGCAGCTTTACAGGGGCGGCGGAAGATACGCAGTATTTT; CDR3aa: CASSFTGAAEDTQYF
v_gene: TRBV20-1; abundance: few; j_gene: TRBJ2-5; d_gene: NA; CDR3nt: TGCAGGCCCTACGACCTAACCGCGGAGACCCAGTACTTC; CDR3aa: CRPYDLTAETQYF
v_gene: TRBV29-1; abundance: NA; j_gene: TRBJ1-2; d_gene: NA; CDR3nt: TGCAGCGTTGACAGGCAAGAGTATGGCTACACCTTC; CDR3aa: CSVDRQEYGYTF
v_gene: TRBV20-1; abundance: many; j_gene: TRBJ2-1; d_gene: NA; CDR3nt: TGCAGTGCTATAGGCCTCTTAGGTAGCTCCTACAATGAGCAGTTCTTC; CDR3aa: CSAIGLLGSSYNEQFF
v_gene: TRBV29-1; abundance: NA; j_gene: TRBJ1-1; d_gene: NA; CDR3nt: TGCAGCGTTGGATTCGGAGGGGACACTGAAGCTTTCTTT; CDR3aa: CSVGFGGDTEAFF
v_gene: TRBV20-1; abundance: NA; j_gene: TRBJ2-7; d_gene: NA; CDR3nt: TGCAGTGCTAGGCCTTTCGGGGGCAGATACGAGCAGTACTTC; CDR3aa: CSARPFGGRYEQYF
v_gene: TRBV3-1; abundance: once; j_gene: TRBJ1-2; d_gene: NA; CDR3nt: TGTGCCAGCAGCCTAAACGGGGCCTATGGCTTCACCTTC; CDR3aa: CASSLNGAYGFTF
v_gene: TRBV5-4; abundance: NA; j_gene: TRBJ2-3; d_gene: TRBD1; CDR3nt: TGTGCCAGCAGCACAGGACAGGGCGGGGATACGCAGTATTTT; CDR3aa: CASSTGQGGDTQYF
v_gene: TRBV14; abundance: few; j_gene: TRBJ2-3; d_gene: NA; CDR3nt: TGTGCCAGCAGCCAACCGCAGGGGCCGACTGCCACAGATACGCAGTATTTT; CDR3aa: CASSQPQGPTATDTQYF
v_gene: TRBV11-2; abundance: few; j_gene: TRBJ1-2; d_gene: NA; CDR3nt: TGTGCCAGCAGCTCCTTTAGGGCCAGGGGTTATGGCTACACCTTC; CDR3aa: CASSSFRARGYGYTF
v_gene: TRBV7-9; abundance: NA; j_gene: TRBJ2-7; d_gene: NA; CDR3nt: TGTGCCAGCAGCTTAGGGGGTTGGACACCCTACGAGCAGTACTTC; CDR3aa: CASSLGGWTPYEQYF
v_gene: TRBV5-1; abundance: NA; j_gene: TRBJ1-1; d_gene: NA; CDR3nt: TGCGCCAGCAGCCCCCGAAGAACCCGGGCCAGCAGCACTGAAGCTTTCTTT; CDR3aa: CASSPRRTRASSTEAFF
v_gene: TRBV7-2; abundance: NA; j_gene: TRBJ1-6; d_gene: NA; CDR3nt: TGTGCCAGCAGCTTAGTCTTTTGGGGGTCGGGTAATTCACCCCTCCACTTT; CDR3aa: CASSLVFWGSGNSPLHF
v_gene: TRBV11-1; abundance: NA; j_gene: TRBJ1-2; d_gene: NA; CDR3nt: TGTGCCAGCAGCTTAGTGGACGGGTATGACTACACCTTC; CDR3aa: CASSLVDGYDYTF
v_gene: TRBV29-1; abundance: NA; j_gene: TRBJ1-2; d_gene: NA; CDR3nt: TGCAGCGTTGAACGAGAGTGGGGGGTCTATGGCTACACCTTC; CDR3aa: CSVEREWGVYGYTF
v_gene: TRBV15; abundance: NA; j_gene: TRBJ2-3; d_gene: NA; CDR3nt: TGTGCCACCAGCAGAGATTTAATGGATACGCAGTATTTT; CDR3aa: CATSRDLMDTQYF
v_gene: TRBV25-1; abundance: few; j_gene: TRBJ1-2; d_gene: NA; CDR3nt: TGTGCCAGCAAAGGCATCGATTCTAACTATGGCTACACCTTC; CDR3aa: CASKGIDSNYGYTF
v_gene: TRBV12-3/TRBV12-4; abundance: few; j_gene: TRBJ1-6; d_gene: NA; CDR3nt: TGTGCCAGCAGTCGACAGCCGAGCTCCTATAATTCACCCCTCCACTTT; CDR3aa: CASSRQPSSYNSPLHF
v_gene: TRBV29-1; abundance: few; j_gene: TRBJ1-2; d_gene: NA; CDR3nt: TGCAGCGTTGAAGGGGGACAACACTATGGCTACACCTTC; CDR3aa: CSVEGGQHYGYTF
v_gene: TRBV5-1; abundance: NA; j_gene: TRBJ1-2; d_gene: TRBD1; CDR3nt: TGCGCCAGCAGCCTTTCCACCGGGACAGGCAACTATGGCTACACCTTC; CDR3aa: CASSLSTGTGNYGYTF
v_gene: TRBV10-3; abundance: few; j_gene: TRBJ1-6; d_gene: NA; CDR3nt: TGTGCCATCAGTGATAACACTGGCTCCTATAATTCACCCCTCCACTTT; CDR3aa: CAISDNTGSYNSPLHF
v_gene: TRBV13; abundance: NA; j_gene: TRBJ1-2; d_gene: NA; CDR3nt: TGTGCCACCTCGCCAGCAGACGAAACCTATGGCTACACCTTC; CDR3aa: CATSPADETYGYTF
v_gene: TRBV6-6; abundance: few; j_gene: TRBJ2-5; d_gene: NA; CDR3nt: TGTGCCAGCAGTTACTGGGGGGCCACGGAGACCCAGTACTTC; CDR3aa: CASSYWGATETQYF
v_gene: TRBV4-1; abundance: NA; j_gene: TRBJ2-3; d_gene: TRBD1; CDR3nt: TGCGCCAGCAGCCAACGAACCGGGACAGGGATTACAGATACGCAGTATTTT; CDR3aa: CASSQRTGTGITDTQYF
v_gene: TRBV20-1; abundance: few; j_gene: TRBJ2-1; d_gene: TRBD2; CDR3nt: TGCAGTGCGAGTCCTACTAGCGGGGGGGCCTATGAGCAGTTCTTC; CDR3aa: CSASPTSGGAYEQFF
v_gene: TRBV6-1; abundance: few; j_gene: TRBJ2-6; d_gene: NA; CDR3nt: TGTGCCAGCAGTGGCTCGGGGCGACCTGGGGCCAACGTCCTGACTTTC; CDR3aa: CASSGSGRPGANVLTF
v_gene: TRBV4-1; abundance: few; j_gene: TRBJ2-7; d_gene: TRBD1; CDR3nt: TGCGCCAGCAGCCAACCCAGACAGGGAACCTACGAGCAGTACTTC; CDR3aa: CASSQPRQGTYEQYF
v_gene: TRBV20-1; abundance: NA; j_gene: TRBJ2-3; d_gene: NA; CDR3nt: TGCAGTGCCATCCTTGCGGGGGCCCTACATACGCAGTATTTT; CDR3aa: CSAILAGALHTQYF
v_gene: TRBV6-1; abundance: NA; j_gene: TRBJ1-1; d_gene: NA; CDR3nt: TGTGCCAGCAGTATCTATCAGGTCACCAAGGGGATGAACACTGAAGCTTTCTTT; CDR3aa: CASSIYQVTKGMNTEAFF
v_gene: TRBV7-2; abundance: NA; j_gene: TRBJ2-2; d_gene: TRBD2; CDR3nt: TGTGCCAGCAGCTTAGTTCTCGCGGGGGTTAGGGCCGGGGAGCTGTTTTTT; CDR3aa: CASSLVLAGVRAGELFF
v_gene: TRBV20-1; abundance: NA; j_gene: TRBJ1-2; d_gene: TRBD1; CDR3nt: TGCAGTGCTGGACGGACAGGGAATGGCTACACCTTC; CDR3aa: CSAGRTGNGYTF
v_gene: TRBV4-2; abundance: NA; j_gene: TRBJ1-1; d_gene: NA; CDR3nt: TGTGCCAGCAGCCATCCCCAGGGTGCTGAAGCTTTCTTT; CDR3aa: CASSHPQGAEAFF
v_gene: TRBV5-6; abundance: NA; j_gene: TRBJ2-7; d_gene: TRBD1; CDR3nt: TGTGCCAGCAGCTGGGGAGGGACAGGGGGCCACGAGCAGTACTTC; CDR3aa: CASSWGGTGGHEQYF
v_gene: TRBV20-1; abundance: NA; j_gene: TRBJ2-7; d_gene: TRBD2; CDR3nt: TGCAGTGAGGGAAGGCTAGCGGGGTACGAGCAGTACTTC; CDR3aa: CSEGRLAGYEQYF
v_gene: TRBV5-1; abundance: NA; j_gene: TRBJ2-5; d_gene: TRBD2; CDR3nt: TGCGCCAGCAGCTTGGACTCTCCTGGGGGGGAGCAGTACTTC; CDR3aa: CASSLDSPGGEQYF
v_gene: TRBV4-1; abundance: once; j_gene: TRBJ2-3; d_gene: NA; CDR3nt: TGCGCCAGCAGCCCCAAACAGGACCTGGTCACAGATACGCAGTATTTT; CDR3aa: CASSPKQDLVTDTQYF
v_gene: TRBV29-1; abundance: few; j_gene: TRBJ2-7; d_gene: TRBD1; CDR3nt: TGCAGCGTTGAGGGGGACAGGGGGCTCGAGCAGTACTTC; CDR3aa: CSVEGDRGLEQYF
v_gene: TRBV28; abundance: NA; j_gene: TRBJ2-2; d_gene: NA; CDR3nt: TGTGCCAGCAGTTTGCTTCAGGGGAGCGGGGAGCTGTTTTTT; CDR3aa: CASSLLQGSGELFF
v_gene: TRBV12-3/TRBV12-4; abundance: few; j_gene: TRBJ1-2; d_gene: TRBD1; CDR3nt: TGTGCCAGCAGTCTAACCAGGGGGAACTATGGCTACACCTTC; CDR3aa: CASSLTRGNYGYTF
v_gene: TRBV7-2; abundance: NA; j_gene: TRBJ1-5; d_gene: NA; CDR3nt: TGTGCCAGCAGCTTAAGGAAGCATCAGCCCCAGCATTTT; CDR3aa: CASSLRKHQPQHF
v_gene: TRBV5-1; abundance: NA; j_gene: TRBJ2-2; d_gene: NA; CDR3nt: TGCGCCAGCACCCTTGGTGTCAGGGCGAACACCGGGGAGCTGTTTTTT; CDR3aa: CASTLGVRANTGELFF
v_gene: TRBV20-1; abundance: few; j_gene: TRBJ1-1; d_gene: TRBD1; CDR3nt: TGCAGTGCTAGAACCTCCGGGACAGGGTACACTGAAGCTTTCTTT; CDR3aa: CSARTSGTGYTEAFF
v_gene: TRBV12-3/TRBV12-4; abundance: NA; j_gene: TRBJ1-1; d_gene: NA; CDR3nt: TGTGCCAGCAGTTTCGGAGAGTGGGCTGAAGCTTTCTTT; CDR3aa: CASSFGEWAEAFF
v_gene: TRBV6-6; abundance: NA; j_gene: TRBJ1-1; d_gene: TRBD1; CDR3nt: TGTGCCAGCAGTCCGGCGGGACAGGGATTCACTGAAGCTTTCTTT; CDR3aa: CASSPAGQGFTEAFF
v_gene: TRBV20-1; abundance: NA; j_gene: TRBJ2-5; d_gene: TRBD2; CDR3nt: TGCAGTGCTAGAAGGACCCTGCTAGCGGGGGTACAAGAGACCCAGTACTTC; CDR3aa: CSARRTLLAGVQETQYF